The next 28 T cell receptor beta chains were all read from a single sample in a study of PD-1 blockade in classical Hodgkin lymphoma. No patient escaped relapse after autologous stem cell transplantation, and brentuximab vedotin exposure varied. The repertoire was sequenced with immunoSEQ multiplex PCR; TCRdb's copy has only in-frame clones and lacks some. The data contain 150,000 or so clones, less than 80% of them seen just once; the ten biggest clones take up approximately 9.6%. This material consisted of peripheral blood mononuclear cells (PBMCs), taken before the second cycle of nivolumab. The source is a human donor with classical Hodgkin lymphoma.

The CDR3 DNA reads as TGTGCCATCAGTGAGTCGGTCCTACCGACGATGAACACTGAAGCTTTCTTT. Its protein product is CAISESVLPTMNTEAFF. This chain links TRBV10-3 with TRBJ1-1, with D uncertain. CDR3 length equals 17 residues. The V end lost 0 bases, the J end lost 0 bases, and 14 bases lay between the germline ends. Germline lookup yields CDR1 ENHRY and CDR2 SYGVKD.

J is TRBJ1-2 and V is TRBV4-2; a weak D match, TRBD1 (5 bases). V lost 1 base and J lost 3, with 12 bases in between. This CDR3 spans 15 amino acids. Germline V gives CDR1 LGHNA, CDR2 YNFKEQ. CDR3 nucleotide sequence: TGTGCCAGCAGCCAAGCGGGGCAGGGTGACTATGGCTACACCTTC. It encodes CASSQAGQGDYGYTF.

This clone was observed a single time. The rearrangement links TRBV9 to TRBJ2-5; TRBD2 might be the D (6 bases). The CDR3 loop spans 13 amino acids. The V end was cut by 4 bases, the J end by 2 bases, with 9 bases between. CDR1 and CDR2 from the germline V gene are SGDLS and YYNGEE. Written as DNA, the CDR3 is TGTGCCAGCAGCCCCCGGGAGCAAGAGACCCAGTACTTC. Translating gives CASSPREQETQYF.

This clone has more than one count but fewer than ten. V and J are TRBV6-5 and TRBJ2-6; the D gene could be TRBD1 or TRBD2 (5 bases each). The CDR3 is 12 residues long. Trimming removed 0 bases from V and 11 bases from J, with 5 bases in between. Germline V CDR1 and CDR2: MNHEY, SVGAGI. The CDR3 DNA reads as TGTGCCAGCAGTTACTCGGGGGACGTCCTGACTTTC. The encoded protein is CASSYSGDVLTF.

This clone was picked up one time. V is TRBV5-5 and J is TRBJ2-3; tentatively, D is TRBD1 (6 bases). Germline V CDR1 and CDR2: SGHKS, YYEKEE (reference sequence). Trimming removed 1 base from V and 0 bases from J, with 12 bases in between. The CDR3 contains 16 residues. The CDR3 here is CASSLFGGASTDTQYF. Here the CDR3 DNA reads TGTGCCAGCAGCTTGTTTGGGGGCGCGAGCACAGATACGCAGTATTTT.

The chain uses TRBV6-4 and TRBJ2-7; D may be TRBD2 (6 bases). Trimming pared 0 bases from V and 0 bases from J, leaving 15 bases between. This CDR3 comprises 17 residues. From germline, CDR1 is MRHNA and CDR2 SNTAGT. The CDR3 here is CASSDSNLAVPSYEQYF. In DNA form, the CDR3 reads TGTGCCAGCAGTGACTCGAATTTAGCGGTGCCCTCCTACGAGCAGTACTTC.

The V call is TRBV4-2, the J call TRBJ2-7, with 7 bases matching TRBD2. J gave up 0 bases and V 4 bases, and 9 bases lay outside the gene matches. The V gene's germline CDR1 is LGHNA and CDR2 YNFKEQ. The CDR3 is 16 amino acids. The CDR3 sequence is CASSPGLGGTSYEQYF. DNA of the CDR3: TGTGCCAGCAGCCCCGGACTAGGTGGGACCTCCTACGAGCAGTACTTC.

As DNA, the CDR3 is TGTGCCAGCAGTTCTTTTAGTCTCTTCCAGGGCTATGGCTACACCTTC. This codes for CASSSFSLFQGYGYTF. The gene calls are TRBV28 and TRBJ1-2, with D possibly TRBD1 on 5 matching bases. Germline assignment: CDR1 MDHEN and CDR2 SYDVKM. The CDR3 spans 16 residues. Trimming removed 4 bases at V and 4 bases at J, with 19 bases between.

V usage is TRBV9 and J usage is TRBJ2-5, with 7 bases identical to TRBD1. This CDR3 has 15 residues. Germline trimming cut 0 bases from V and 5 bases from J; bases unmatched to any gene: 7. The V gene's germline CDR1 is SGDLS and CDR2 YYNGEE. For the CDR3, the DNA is TGTGCCAGCAGCGTAGCTGCCAGACAGGGTGAGACCCAGTACTTC. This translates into CASSVAARQGETQYF.

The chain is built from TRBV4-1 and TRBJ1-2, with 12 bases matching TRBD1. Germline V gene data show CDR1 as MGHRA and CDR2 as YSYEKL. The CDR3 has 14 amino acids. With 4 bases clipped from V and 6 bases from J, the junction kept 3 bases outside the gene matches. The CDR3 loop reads CASSRGTGGNGYTF. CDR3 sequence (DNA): TGCGCCAGCAGCCGGGGGACAGGGGGCAATGGCTACACCTTC.

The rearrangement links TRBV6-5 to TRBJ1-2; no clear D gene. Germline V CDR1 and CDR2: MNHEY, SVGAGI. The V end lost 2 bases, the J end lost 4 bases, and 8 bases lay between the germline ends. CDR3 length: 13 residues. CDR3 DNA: TGTGCCAGCAGTTACAGGGAGGGCTATGGCTACACCTTC. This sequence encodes CASSYREGYGYTF.

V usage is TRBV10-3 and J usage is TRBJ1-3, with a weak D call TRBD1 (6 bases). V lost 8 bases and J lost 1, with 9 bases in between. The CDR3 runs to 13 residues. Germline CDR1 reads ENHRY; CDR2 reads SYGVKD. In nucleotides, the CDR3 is TGTGCCATCCACCAGGGGTCTGGAAACACCATATATTTT. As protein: CAIHQGSGNTIYF.

In DNA form, the CDR3 reads TGTGCCAGCAGTGGCGACACGGGGGTTGGCTACACCTTC. Amino acids: CASSGDTGVGYTF. The V gene is TRBV6-1, the J gene TRBJ1-2, with D perhaps TRBD1 (5 bases). V dropped 4 bases and J dropped 7 bases, with 13 bases sitting between them. CDR1 and CDR2 from the germline V gene are MNHNS and SASEGT. CDR3 size: 13 residues.

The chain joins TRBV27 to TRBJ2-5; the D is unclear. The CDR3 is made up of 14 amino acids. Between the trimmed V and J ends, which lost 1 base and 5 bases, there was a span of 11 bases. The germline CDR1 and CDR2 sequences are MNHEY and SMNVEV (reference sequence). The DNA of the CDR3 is TGTGCCAGCAGTTTATTGCAGGCCGGGGAGACCCAGTACTTC. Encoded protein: CASSLLQAGETQYF.

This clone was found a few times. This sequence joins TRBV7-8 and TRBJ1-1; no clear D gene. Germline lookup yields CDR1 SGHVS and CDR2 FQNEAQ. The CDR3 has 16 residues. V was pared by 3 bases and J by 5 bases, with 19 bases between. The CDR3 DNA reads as TGTGCCAGCAGCTTCGGAATGGTCCACTTACGGACTGAAGCTTTCTTT. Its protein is CASSFGMVHLRTEAFF.

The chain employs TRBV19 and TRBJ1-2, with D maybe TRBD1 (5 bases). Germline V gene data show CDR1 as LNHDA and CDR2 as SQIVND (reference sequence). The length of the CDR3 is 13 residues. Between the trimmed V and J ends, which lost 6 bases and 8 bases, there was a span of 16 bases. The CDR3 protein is CASRAPVRGGYTF. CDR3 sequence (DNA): TGTGCCAGTAGGGCCCCAGTTCGGGGCGGCTACACCTTC.

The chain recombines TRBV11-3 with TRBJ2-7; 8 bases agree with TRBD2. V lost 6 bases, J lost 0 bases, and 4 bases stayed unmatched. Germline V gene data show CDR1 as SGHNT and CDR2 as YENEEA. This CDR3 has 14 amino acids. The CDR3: CASSLTSGSYEQYF. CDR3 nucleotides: TGTGCCAGCAGTCTAACTAGCGGCTCCTACGAGCAGTACTTC.

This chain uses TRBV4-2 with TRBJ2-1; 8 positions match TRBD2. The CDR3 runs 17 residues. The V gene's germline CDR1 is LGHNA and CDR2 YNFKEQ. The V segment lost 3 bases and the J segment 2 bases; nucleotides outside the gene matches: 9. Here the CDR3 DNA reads TGTGCCAGCAGCCATCCCTTAGCGGGACCGACCTACAATGAGCAGTTCTTC. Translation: CASSHPLAGPTYNEQFF.

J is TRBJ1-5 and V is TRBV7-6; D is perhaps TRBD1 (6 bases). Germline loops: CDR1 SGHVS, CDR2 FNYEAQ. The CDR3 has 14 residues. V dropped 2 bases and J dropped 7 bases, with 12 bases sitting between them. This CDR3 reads CASSLRGGGQPQHF. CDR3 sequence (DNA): TGTGCCAGCAGCTTACGGGGGGGCGGGCAGCCCCAGCATTTT.

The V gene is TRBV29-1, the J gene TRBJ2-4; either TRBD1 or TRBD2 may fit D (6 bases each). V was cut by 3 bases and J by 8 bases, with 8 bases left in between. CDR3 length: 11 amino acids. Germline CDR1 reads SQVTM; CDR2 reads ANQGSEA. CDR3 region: CSVDRGDIQYF. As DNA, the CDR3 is TGCAGCGTTGATAGGGGGGACATTCAGTACTTC.

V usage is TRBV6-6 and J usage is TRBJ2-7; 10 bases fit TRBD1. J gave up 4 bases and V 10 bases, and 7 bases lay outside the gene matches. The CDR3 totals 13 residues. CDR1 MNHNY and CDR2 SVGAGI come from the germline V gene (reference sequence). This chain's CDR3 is CATRQGARYEQYF. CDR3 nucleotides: TGTGCCACGCGACAGGGGGCGAGATACGAGCAGTACTTC.

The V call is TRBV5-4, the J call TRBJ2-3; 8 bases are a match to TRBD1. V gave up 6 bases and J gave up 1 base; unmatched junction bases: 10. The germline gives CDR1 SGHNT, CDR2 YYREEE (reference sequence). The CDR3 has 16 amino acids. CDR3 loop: CASIISSTGGTDTQYF. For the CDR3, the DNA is TGTGCCAGCATCATTTCCTCGACAGGGGGCACAGATACGCAGTATTTT.

The DNA of the CDR3 is TGTGCCAGCAGCTTGGACCTGGACGTTACCTACGAGCAGTACTTC. Translated: CASSLDLDVTYEQYF. The chain is built from TRBV5-4 and TRBJ2-7; no firm D call. Germline V gene sequence: CDR1 SGHNT, CDR2 YYREEE (reference sequence). V dropped 0 bases and J dropped 2 bases, with 12 bases sitting between them. This CDR3 spans 15 amino acids. The whole variable domain, remainder taken from reference TRBV5-4 and TRBJ2-7, is ETGVTQSPTHLIKTRGQQVTLRCSSQSGHNTVSWYQQALGQGPQFIFQYYREEENGRGNFPPRFSGLQFPNYSSELNVNALELDDSALYLCASSLDLDVTYEQYFGPGTRLTVT.

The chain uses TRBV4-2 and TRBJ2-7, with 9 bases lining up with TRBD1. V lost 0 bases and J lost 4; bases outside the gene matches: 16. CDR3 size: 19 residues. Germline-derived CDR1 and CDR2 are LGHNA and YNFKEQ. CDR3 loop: CASSQDPFFAGTGIYEQYF. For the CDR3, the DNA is TGTGCCAGCAGCCAAGATCCCTTTTTCGCCGGGACAGGGATTTACGAGCAGTACTTC.

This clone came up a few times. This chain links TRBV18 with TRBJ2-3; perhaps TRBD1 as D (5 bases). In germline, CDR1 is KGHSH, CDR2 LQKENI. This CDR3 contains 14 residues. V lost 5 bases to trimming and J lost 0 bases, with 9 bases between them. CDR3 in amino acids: CASSSDSSTDTQYF. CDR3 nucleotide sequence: TGTGCCAGCTCATCTGACAGTAGCACAGATACGCAGTATTTT.

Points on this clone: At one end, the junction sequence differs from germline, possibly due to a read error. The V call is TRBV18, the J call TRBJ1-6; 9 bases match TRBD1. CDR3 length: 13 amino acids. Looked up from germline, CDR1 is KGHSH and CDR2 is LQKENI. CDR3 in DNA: TGTGCCAGCTCAGCCACCGGGACAGGGACCCTATTTTTT. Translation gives CASSATGTGTLFF.

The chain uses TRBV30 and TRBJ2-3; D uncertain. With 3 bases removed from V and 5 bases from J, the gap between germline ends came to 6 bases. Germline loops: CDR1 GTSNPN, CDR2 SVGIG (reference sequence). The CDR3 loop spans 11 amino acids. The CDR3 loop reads CAWSELDTQYF. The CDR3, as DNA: TGTGCCTGGAGCGAATTAGATACGCAGTATTTT.

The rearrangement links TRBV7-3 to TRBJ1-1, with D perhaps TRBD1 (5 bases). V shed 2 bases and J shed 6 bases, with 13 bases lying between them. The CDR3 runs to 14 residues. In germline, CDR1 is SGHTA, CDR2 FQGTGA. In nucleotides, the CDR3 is TGTGCCAGCAGCTTATTGGGGGATCGAGCTGAAGCTTTCTTT. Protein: CASSLLGDRAEAFF. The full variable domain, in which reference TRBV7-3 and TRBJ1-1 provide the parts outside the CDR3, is GAGVSQTPSNKVTEKGKYVELRCDPISGHTALYWYRQSLGQGPEFLIYFQGTGAADDSGLPNDRFFAVRPEGSVSTLKIQRTERGDSAVYLCASSLLGDRAEAFFGQGTRLTVV.